This record covers a single T cell receptor (beta chain). Original processing notes: Amplification of reference gene primers was used by the study to estimate nucleated cell counts. Sequencing was performed with immunoSEQ multiplex PCR; in TCRdb, only in-frame clones are kept and a portion is missing. That table is the source of V, J and clone size, and D and trimming were worked out from the DNA. The sample shows 45,000 to 55,000 clones, 68% of them seen only once. The source of the sample is a study of blood T cell repertoires in COVID-19. What was sequenced was peripheral blood. The receptor's source is a woman aged 70-85 years with acute or convalescent COVID-19.

DNA for the CDR3: TGTGCCAGTAGGGGGAGTAACCGGGACAGGGGGTTCGATGAGCAGTTCTTC. It encodes CASRGSNRDRGFDEQFF. This chain joins TRBV19 and TRBJ2-1, with 11 bases matching TRBD1. Germline V CDR1 and CDR2: LNHDA, SQIVND (reference sequence). The CDR3 loop spans 17 amino acids. J was trimmed by 8 bases and V by 6 bases; bases with no gene match: 15.